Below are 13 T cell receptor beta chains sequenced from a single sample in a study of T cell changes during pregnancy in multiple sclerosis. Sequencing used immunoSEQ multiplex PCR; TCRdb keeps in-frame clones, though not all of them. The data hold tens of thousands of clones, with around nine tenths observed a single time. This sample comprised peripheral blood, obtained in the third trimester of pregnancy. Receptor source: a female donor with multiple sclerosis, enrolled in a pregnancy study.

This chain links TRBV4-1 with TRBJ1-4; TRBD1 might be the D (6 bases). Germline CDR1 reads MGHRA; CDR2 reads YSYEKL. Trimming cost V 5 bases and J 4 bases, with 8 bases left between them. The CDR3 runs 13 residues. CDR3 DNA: TGCGCCAGCAGCTGGACAGTTAATGAAAAACTGTTTTTT. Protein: CASSWTVNEKLFF.

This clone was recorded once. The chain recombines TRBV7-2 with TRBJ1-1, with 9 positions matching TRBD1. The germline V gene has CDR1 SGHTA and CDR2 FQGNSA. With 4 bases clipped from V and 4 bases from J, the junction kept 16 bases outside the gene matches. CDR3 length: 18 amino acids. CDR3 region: CASSYFLGGGQGRTEAFF. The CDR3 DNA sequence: TGTGCCAGCAGCTATTTTCTAGGTGGGGGACAGGGTCGCACTGAAGCTTTCTTT.

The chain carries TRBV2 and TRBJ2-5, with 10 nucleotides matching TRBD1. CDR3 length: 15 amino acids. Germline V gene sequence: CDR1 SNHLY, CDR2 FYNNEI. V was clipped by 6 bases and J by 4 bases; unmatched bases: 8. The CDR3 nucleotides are TGTGCCAGCAGACCTGGACAGGGGGTGGGAGAGACCCAGTACTTC. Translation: CASRPGQGVGETQYF.

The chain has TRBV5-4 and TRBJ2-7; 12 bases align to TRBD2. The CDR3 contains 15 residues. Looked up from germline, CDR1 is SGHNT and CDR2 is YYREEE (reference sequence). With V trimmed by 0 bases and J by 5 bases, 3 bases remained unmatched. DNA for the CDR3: TGTGCCAGCAGCTTGGGACTAGCGGGAGTAGACGAGCAGTACTTC. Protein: CASSLGLAGVDEQYF.

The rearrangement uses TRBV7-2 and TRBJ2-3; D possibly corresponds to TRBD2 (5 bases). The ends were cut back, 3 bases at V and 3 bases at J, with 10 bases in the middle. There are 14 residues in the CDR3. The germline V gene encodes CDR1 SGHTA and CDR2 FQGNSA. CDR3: CASSFRLKTDTQYF. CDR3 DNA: TGTGCCAGCAGCTTCAGACTAAAAACAGATACGCAGTATTTT. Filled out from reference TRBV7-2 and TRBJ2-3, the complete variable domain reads GAGVSQSPSNKVTEKGKDVELRCDPISGHTALYWYRQSLGQGLEFLIYFQGNSAPDKSGLPSDRFSAERTGGSVSTLTIQRTQQEDSAVYLCASSFRLKTDTQYFGPGTRLTVL.

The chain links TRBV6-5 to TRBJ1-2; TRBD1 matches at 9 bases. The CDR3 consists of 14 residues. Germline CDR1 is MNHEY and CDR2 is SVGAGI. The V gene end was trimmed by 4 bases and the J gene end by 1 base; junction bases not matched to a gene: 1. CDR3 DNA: TGTGCCAGCAGTTTGGGACAGGGTAACTATGGCTACACCTTC. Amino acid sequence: CASSLGQGNYGYTF.

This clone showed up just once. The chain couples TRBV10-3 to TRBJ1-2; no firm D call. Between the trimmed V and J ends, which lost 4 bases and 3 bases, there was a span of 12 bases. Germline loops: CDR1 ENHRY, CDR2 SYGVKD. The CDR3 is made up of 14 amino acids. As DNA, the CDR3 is TGTGCCATCAGTGCCCCGAGGGAGGACTATGGCTACACCTTC. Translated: CAISAPREDYGYTF.

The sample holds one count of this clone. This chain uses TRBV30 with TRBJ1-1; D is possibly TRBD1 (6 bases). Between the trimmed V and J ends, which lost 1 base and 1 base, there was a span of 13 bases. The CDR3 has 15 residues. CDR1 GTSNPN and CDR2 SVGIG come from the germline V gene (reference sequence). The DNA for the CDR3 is TGTGCCTGGAGTGCGATAGACAGGCGGAACACTGAAGCTTTCTTT. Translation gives CAWSAIDRRNTEAFF. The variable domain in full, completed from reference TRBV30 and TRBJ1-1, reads SQTIHQWPATLVQPVGSPLSLECTVEGTSNPNLYWYRQAAGRGLQLLFYSVGIGQISSEVPQNLSASRPQDRQFILSSKKLLLSDSGFYLCAWSAIDRRNTEAFFGQGTRLTVV.

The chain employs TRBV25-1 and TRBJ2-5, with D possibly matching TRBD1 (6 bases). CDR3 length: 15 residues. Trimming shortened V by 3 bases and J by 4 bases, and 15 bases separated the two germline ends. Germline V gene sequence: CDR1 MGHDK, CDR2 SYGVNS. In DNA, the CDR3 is TGTGCCAGCAGTGATCACACAGGGTCGAGAGAGACCCAGTACTTC. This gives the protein CASSDHTGSRETQYF.

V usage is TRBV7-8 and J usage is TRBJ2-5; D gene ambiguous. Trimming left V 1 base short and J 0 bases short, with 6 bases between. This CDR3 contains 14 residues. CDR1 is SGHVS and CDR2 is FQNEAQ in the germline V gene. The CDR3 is CASSLGAYQETQYF. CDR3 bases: TGTGCCAGCAGCTTAGGAGCCTACCAAGAGACCCAGTACTTC.

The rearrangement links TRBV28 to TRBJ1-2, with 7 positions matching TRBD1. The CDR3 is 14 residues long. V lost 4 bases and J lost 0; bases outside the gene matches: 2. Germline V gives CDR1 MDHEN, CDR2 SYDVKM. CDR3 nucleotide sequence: TGTGCCAGCAGTTCGGGGACAGCTAACTATGGCTACACCTTC. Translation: CASSSGTANYGYTF.

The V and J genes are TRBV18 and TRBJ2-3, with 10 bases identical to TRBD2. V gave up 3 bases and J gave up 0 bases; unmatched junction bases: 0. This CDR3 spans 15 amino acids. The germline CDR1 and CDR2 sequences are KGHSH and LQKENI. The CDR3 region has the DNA TGTGCCAGCTCACCGACTAGCGGGAGCACAGATACGCAGTATTTT. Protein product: CASSPTSGSTDTQYF.

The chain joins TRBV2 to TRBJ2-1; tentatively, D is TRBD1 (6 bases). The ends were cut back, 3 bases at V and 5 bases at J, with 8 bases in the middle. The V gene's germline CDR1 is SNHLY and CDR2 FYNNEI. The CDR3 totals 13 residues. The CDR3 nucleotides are TGTGCCAGCAGTGACAGGGGCCACAATGAGCAGTTCTTC. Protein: CASSDRGHNEQFF.